A single T cell receptor (beta chain) is shown here with its context. Its antigen is undetermined. Germline CDR1 and CDR2: ENHRY and SYGVKD. This CDR3 has 12 amino acids. V was shortened by 3 bases and J by 4 bases, with 3 bases between the two germline ends. The sample originates from a study of T cell responses to AZD1222 COVID-19 vaccine. Sequencing used immunoSEQ multiplex PCR; TCRdb keeps in-frame clones, though not all of them. The data contain 200,000 or so clones, around 86% of them singletons. Findings of the study overall: Seropositive status at baseline applied to only six AZD1222 recipients. Donors in the cohort were predominantly white British and more often female, and clonal diversity was possibly underestimated.

The V and J genes are TRBV10-3 and TRBJ2-2; D remains unclear. The receptor comes from an adult in good health. The sequencing used peripheral blood, collected on day 0 of MenACWY control vaccination. The CDR3 region is CAISDGTGELFF. CDR3 bases: TGTGCCATCAGTGACGGCACCGGGGAGCTGTTTTTT.